Each of the 22 T cell receptor beta chains below was sequenced from the same sample in a study of T cells in Graves' hyperthyroidism and ophthalmopathy. The source material, RNA transcripts, was used to amplify TCR beta CDR3 regions. The TCR CDR3 was amplified in a first-round RT-PCR using the HTBI primer set. From the multiplex PCR reads, TCRdb called clonotypes with MiXCR, one entry per CDR3 protein. The data show roughly 550,000 distinct CDR3 sequences, about 16% seen once. Source material: blood. The receptors come from a young woman with Graves' ophthalmopathy.

This clonotype has ten or more counts. The gene calls are TRBV28 and TRBJ1-1; D uncertain. V shed 6 bases and J shed 7 bases, with 9 bases lying between them. The CDR3 has 11 residues. CDR1 MDHEN and CDR2 SYDVKM come from the germline V gene. CDR3 residues: CASRLSSEAFF. CDR3 DNA: TGTGCCAGCAGGCTATCAAGTGAAGCTTTCTTT. Complete variable domain (other parts from reference TRBV28 and TRBJ1-1): DVKVTQSSRYLVKRTGEKVFLECVQDMDHENMFWYRQDPGLGLRLIYFSYDVKMKEKGDIPEGYSVSREKKERFSLILESASTNQTSMYLCASRLSSEAFFGQGTRLTVV.

V is TRBV20-1 and J is TRBJ2-5, with TRBD2 matching 11 bases. Per germline, CDR1 DFQATT and CDR2 SNEGSKA (reference sequence). V gave up 5 bases and J gave up 10 bases; unmatched junction bases: 9. The CDR3 length is 13 residues. CDR3 nucleotides: TGCAGTGCTGGGGACGGGACTAGCGGAATCCAGTACTTC. It encodes CSAGDGTSGIQYF.

This rearrangement joins TRBV11-3 to TRBJ1-3; D remains unclear. CDR3 length: 13 residues. CDR1 and CDR2 (germline): SGHNT, YENEEA. V shed 3 bases and J shed 5 bases, with 8 bases lying between them. The CDR3 sequence is CASSLDGRNTIYF. The CDR3 DNA reads as TGTGCCAGCAGCTTGGACGGACGAAACACCATATATTTT. The full variable domain, completed using reference TRBV11-3 and TRBJ1-3, is EAGVVQSPRYKIIEKKQPVAFWCNPISGHNTLYWYLQNLGQGPELLIRYENEEAVDDSQLPKDRFSAERLKGVDSTLKIQPAELGDSAVYLCASSLDGRNTIYFGEGSWLTVV.

The chain recombines TRBV5-6 with TRBJ2-1, with 9 positions matching TRBD2. Germline CDR1 SGHDT, CDR2 YYEEEE. The CDR3 is 16 amino acids. V dropped 0 bases and J dropped 8; count of bases not matched to a gene: 9. In DNA form, the CDR3 reads TGTGCCAGCAGCTTGGCCTCTAGCGGGATGCCCCATGAGCAGTTCTTC. Its protein is CASSLASSGMPHEQFF.

The table lists this clonotype with many counts. This chain links TRBV9 with TRBJ2-1; weak D call: TRBD1 (6 bases). The CDR3 runs 14 residues. Looked up from germline, CDR1 is SGDLS and CDR2 is YYNGEE. Trimming took off 0 bases at V and 7 bases at J, with 11 bases between the two ends. The CDR3 loop reads CASSVGYRENEQFF. The CDR3 DNA is TGTGCCAGCAGCGTAGGGTACAGGGAGAATGAGCAGTTCTTC. Using reference TRBV9 and TRBJ2-1 for the parts outside the CDR3, the full variable domain is DSGVTQTPKHLITATGQRVTLRCSPRSGDLSVYWYQQSLDQGLQFLIQYYNGEERAKGNILERFSAQQFPDLHSELNLSSLELGDSALYFCASSVGYRENEQFFGPGTRLTVL.

The chain uses TRBV5-8 and TRBJ2-7; the match to TRBD2 covers 13 bases. The germline V gene has CDR1 SGHTS and CDR2 YDEGEE. V lost 4 bases and J lost 3; bases outside the gene matches: 4. The CDR3 sequence is 15 residues long. CDR3 loop: CASSTSGREIYEQYF. The CDR3 DNA reads TGTGCCAGCAGCACTAGCGGGAGGGAAATCTACGAGCAGTACTTC.

At least ten counts were recorded for this clonotype. This sequence joins TRBV5-1 and TRBJ2-2, with TRBD1 as a possible D gene (5 bases). This CDR3 region has 17 residues. CDR1 is SGHRS and CDR2 is YFSETQ in the germline V gene. V lost 6 bases to trimming and J lost 0 bases, with 18 bases between them. CDR3 DNA sequence: TGCGCCAGCAACAGGTTCGGGCAGACCACGAACACCGGGGAGCTGTTTTTT. Translating it yields CASNRFGQTTNTGELFF.

This clonotype was picked up one time. At one end the junction does not follow the germline gene, possibly because of a read error. The chain combines TRBV4-3 with TRBJ2-7; a possible D gene is TRBD1 (7 bases). The CDR3 has 18 residues. The germline CDR1 and CDR2 sequences are LGHNA and YSLEER. Written as DNA, the CDR3 is TGCGCCAGCAGCCAAGATCCCATCCGGGGGACAGAGTCCTACGAGCAGTGCTTC. It yields the protein CASSQDPIRGTESYEQCF.

The chain recombines TRBV28 with TRBJ2-6, with no clear D. The CDR3 totals 12 residues. Germline CDR1 is MDHEN and CDR2 is SYDVKM. V was shortened by 8 bases and J by 2 bases, with 4 bases between the two germline ends. The chain's CDR3 is CASGAGANVLTF. Written as DNA, the CDR3 is TGTGCCAGCGGGGCTGGGGCCAACGTCCTGACTTTC.

This clonotype was detected a few times. This sequence joins TRBV18 and TRBJ2-7; D not resolved. CDR1 and CDR2 (germline): KGHSH, LQKENI. The CDR3 contains 15 residues. Trimming cost V 0 bases and J 4 bases, with 13 bases left between them. Here the CDR3 DNA reads TGTGCCAGCTCACCACCGACGAATAGGGTATACGAGCAGTACTTC. Protein: CASSPPTNRVYEQYF.

This chain connects TRBV29-1 to TRBJ2-5; a weak D match, TRBD1 (5 bases). The germline gives CDR1 SQVTM, CDR2 ANQGSEA. V shed 7 bases and J shed 7 bases, with 19 bases lying between them. The CDR3 contains 13 residues. The CDR3 loop is CSASQGAGRTQYF. The CDR3 DNA reads as TGCAGCGCTAGTCAGGGCGCCGGCCGGACCCAGTACTTC.

In this sample, this clonotype turned up many times. V usage is TRBV12-3 or TRBV12-4 and J usage is TRBJ2-1; 12 nucleotides line up with TRBD2. V lost 6 bases, J lost 9 bases, and 6 bases stayed unmatched. The CDR3 extends over 14 amino acids. CDR3 loop: CASRLATSGSEQFF. In DNA form, the CDR3 reads TGTGCCAGCAGACTGGCGACTAGCGGGAGTGAGCAGTTCTTC.

This clonotype showed up many times. This sequence joins TRBV28 and TRBJ1-6, with D possibly matching TRBD1 (5 bases). Deletions cut 3 bases from V and 5 bases from J, with 11 bases between. CDR3 length equals 15 residues. In germline, CDR1 is MDHEN, CDR2 SYDVKM. The CDR3 loop reads CASSLGGADNSPLHF. The CDR3 DNA reads TGTGCCAGCAGTTTGGGAGGGGCGGATAATTCACCCCTCCACTTT.

The chain has TRBV7-4 and TRBJ2-7; 9 positions match TRBD2. Germline loops: CDR1 SGHVT, CDR2 SQSDAQ. The CDR3 consists of 16 residues. V was clipped by 0 bases and J by 7 bases; unmatched bases: 10. The CDR3 coding sequence is TGTGCCAGCAGCTTAGCTAGCGCGGGAGGGCCGGAGGAGCAGTACTTC. This codes for CASSLASAGGPEEQYF.

J is TRBJ1-3 and V is TRBV3-1; no clear D. Trimming shortened V by 0 bases and J by 2 bases, and 8 bases separated the two germline ends. Germline V gene lookup returns CDR1 LGHDT and CDR2 YNNKEL (reference sequence). This CDR3 contains 15 residues. The CDR3 spells CASSQDLLAGNTIYF. The CDR3 nucleotides are TGTGCCAGCAGCCAAGATCTTTTAGCTGGAAACACCATATATTTT.

The CDR3 DNA reads as TGTGCCAGCAGTCCAGGACTAGCGGGAGTTTTTGAGCAGTACTTC. As protein: CASSPGLAGVFEQYF. V and J are TRBV27 and TRBJ2-7; TRBD2 matches 13 bases. The V gene's germline CDR1 is MNHEY and CDR2 SMNVEV (reference sequence). V shed 5 bases, J shed 7 bases, and the junction held 8 bases outside the gene matches. This CDR3 has 15 amino acids.

J is TRBJ1-2 and V is TRBV7-2; TRBD1 aligns across 7 bases. J gave up 4 bases and V 5 bases, and 7 bases lay outside the gene matches. The CDR3 consists of 14 residues. Per the germline V gene, CDR1 is SGHTA and CDR2 is FQGNSA. The CDR3 DNA reads TGTGCCAGCAGCCCGCGACAGGGCCTCTATGGCTACACCTTC. Encoded protein: CASSPRQGLYGYTF.

At least ten counts were recorded for this clonotype. It is unclear where the CDR3 begins or ends on the DNA, so no DNA is shown, and the CDR3 is as TCRdb lists it. The chain is built from TRBV12-3 or TRBV12-4 and TRBJ1-1. Termini included, the CDR3 measures 13 amino acids. CDR3 sequence reads: CASILAANTEAFF.

This clonotype was recorded at least ten times. V and J are TRBV28 and TRBJ1-1; D is unresolved. V lost 3 bases and J lost 6, with 14 bases in between. The CDR3 is 14 amino acids. The germline gives CDR1 MDHEN, CDR2 SYDVKM. The CDR3 DNA sequence: TGTGCCAGCAGTTTTTCGGGTATTAGCGCTGAAGCTTTCTTT. Translating gives CASSFSGISAEAFF.

The chain carries TRBV4-1 and TRBJ2-6, with D unclear. V lost 6 bases to trimming and J lost 0 bases, with 9 bases between them. The CDR3 loop spans 15 amino acids. Germline loops: CDR1 MGHRA, CDR2 YSYEKL. The DNA of the CDR3 is TGCGCCAGCAGACCGGTGGGCTCTGGGGCCAACGTCCTGACTTTC. It codes for CASRPVGSGANVLTF.

This clonotype showed up many times. CDR3: CSARDRGGPGKETQYF. DNA for the CDR3: TGCAGTGCTAGAGATCGGGGGGGGCCCGGTAAAGAGACCCAGTACTTC. This chain links TRBV20-1 with TRBJ2-5; the match to TRBD2 covers 8 bases. This CDR3 contains 16 residues. The germline V gene encodes CDR1 DFQATT and CDR2 SNEGSKA (reference sequence). Trimming took 0 bases from V and 3 from J; bases not matched to a gene: 9.

This clonotype was counted a few times. This chain joins TRBV28 and TRBJ1-2, with a possible D match to TRBD1 (5 bases). The CDR3 spans 14 residues. V was cut by 5 bases and J by 4 bases, with 14 bases left in between. Germline values: CDR1 MDHEN, CDR2 SYDVKM. The CDR3 bases are TGTGCCAGCAGTCCGCGGGGCTTGAGCTATGGCTACACCTTC. It encodes CASSPRGLSYGYTF.